This TCR beta chain was identified during a study of blood T cell repertoires in COVID-19. Study-level background: PBMCs, B-cell-depleted T cells, or T cells were the source of the cDNA or gDNA that made up the material.

V shed 0 bases and J shed 3 bases, with 9 bases lying between them. The CDR3 has 14 amino acids. Germline values: CDR1 KGHSH, CDR2 LQKENI. Here immunoSEQ multiplex PCR was the method, and the copy in TCRdb shows in-frame clones only, minus some. The sample yields 300,000 or so clones, 85% seen once. The TCR sequence derives from a woman aged 45-59 years with active or convalescent COVID-19. The chain links TRBV18 to TRBJ2-7; possible D gene TRBD1, 6 bases. Material: peripheral blood. CDR3: CASSPPSGVYEQYF. Written as DNA, the CDR3 is TGTGCCAGCTCACCACCGTCAGGGGTCTACGAGCAGTACTTC.